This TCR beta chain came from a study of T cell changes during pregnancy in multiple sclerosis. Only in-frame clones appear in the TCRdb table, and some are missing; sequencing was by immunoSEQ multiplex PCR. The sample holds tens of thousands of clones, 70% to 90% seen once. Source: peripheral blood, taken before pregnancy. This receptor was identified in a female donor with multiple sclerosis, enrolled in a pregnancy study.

CDR3 in DNA: TGTGCCAGCAGTGGACAGTCATATAGTATTGAAAAACTGTTTTTT. This gives the protein CASSGQSYSIEKLFF. The chain couples TRBV2 to TRBJ1-4, with D tentatively TRBD1 (5 bases). Germline CDR1 is SNHLY and CDR2 is FYNNEI. V lost 4 bases to trimming and J lost 7 bases, with 16 bases between them. The CDR3 is 15 residues long.